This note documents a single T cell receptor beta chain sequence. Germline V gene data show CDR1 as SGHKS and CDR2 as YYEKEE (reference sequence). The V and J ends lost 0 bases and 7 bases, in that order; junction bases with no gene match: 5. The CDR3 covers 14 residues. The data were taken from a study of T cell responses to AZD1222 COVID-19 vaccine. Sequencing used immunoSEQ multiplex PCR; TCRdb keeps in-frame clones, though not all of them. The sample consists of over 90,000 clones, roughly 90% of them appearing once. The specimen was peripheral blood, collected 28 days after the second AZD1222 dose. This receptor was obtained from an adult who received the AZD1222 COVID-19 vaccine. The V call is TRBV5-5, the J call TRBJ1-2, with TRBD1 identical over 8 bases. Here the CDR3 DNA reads TGTGCCAGCAGCTTGGTCCCCACAGGGGGTGGCTACACCTTC. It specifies CASSLVPTGGGYTF.